One sample yielded the 2 T cell receptor beta chains listed below, sequenced in a study of T cells in Graves' hyperthyroidism and ophthalmopathy. RNA transcripts served as the template for amplifying TCR beta CDR3 regions. HTBI primers were employed in a first-round RT-PCR of the TCR CDR3. TCRdb reprocessed the multiplex PCR reads with MiXCR, giving one entry per CDR3 protein. Found here are some 250,000 distinct CDR3 sequences, 13% to 15% of them singletons; the top ten hold about 14%. Sequencing was carried out using blood. These TCRs come from a woman aged 40 to 49 with Graves' hyperthyroidism that later progressed to Graves' ophthalmopathy.

The J gene is TRBJ1-1, the V gene TRBV5-1, with unresolved D. The CDR3 covers 15 residues. Germline CDR1 reads SGHRS; CDR2 reads YFSETQ. V dropped 1 base and J dropped 1 base, with 11 bases sitting between them. The chain's CDR3 is CASSLWRVENTEAFF. As DNA, the CDR3 is TGCGCCAGCAGCTTGTGGAGGGTGGAGAACACTGAAGCTTTCTTT.

J is TRBJ2-5 and V is TRBV6-1; perhaps TRBD2 as D (5 bases). V lost 2 bases, J lost 5 bases, and 15 bases lay in between. The V gene's germline CDR1 is MNHNS and CDR2 SASEGT. This CDR3 is built from 15 residues. DNA for the CDR3: TGTGCCAGCAGTGAATCCGGGGTCGGCTGGGAGACCCAGTACTTC. This sequence encodes CASSESGVGWETQYF.